The rows below give T cell receptor beta chains drawn from one sample of a study of cytomegalovirus exposure and HLA in healthy donors. Data came from immunoSEQ multiplex PCR; TCRdb stores just in-frame clones and leaves some out. The sample carries 200,000 to 250,000 clones, approximately 90% recorded once. Input material: PBMCs. Source of these receptors: a man younger than 35 in good health and CMV-seronegative. The CDR3 runs from the conserved cysteine through the conserved F or W. D genes are given only for firm matches. Clone size, where shown, is once, few, many, or a class for clones that have expanded.

V	D	size	J	CDR3	DNA
TRBV6-1	TRBD1	.	TRBJ1-6	CASSVQGEVLDSPLHF	TGTGCCAGCAGTGTCCAGGGGGAGGTATTGGATTCACCCCTCCACTTT
TRBV28	TRBD1	.	TRBJ1-5	CASRETGEVSQPQHF	TGTGCCAGCAGAGAAACAGGGGAGGTTAGTCAGCCCCAGCATTTT
TRBV30	.	few	TRBJ2-1	CAWSLTGWNEQFF	TGTGCCTGGAGTTTAACAGGGTGGAATGAGCAGTTCTTC
TRBV15	TRBD1	medium-sized	TRBJ1-6	CATSRDREGSPLHF	TGTGCCACCAGCAGGGACAGGGAAGGTTCACCCCTCCACTTT
TRBV18	.	.	TRBJ1-4	CASSPFTGLLATNEKLFF	TGTGCCAGCTCACCATTTACAGGGTTACTTGCAACTAATGAAAAACTGTTTTTT
TRBV27	.	.	TRBJ2-7	CASSSGFSYEQYF	TGTGCCAGCAGTTCAGGGTTCTCCTACGAGCAGTACTTC
TRBV5-4	.	.	TRBJ2-7	CASSLGVRSGAYEQYF	TGTGCCAGCAGCTTGGGGGTCCGGAGTGGCGCCTACGAGCAGTACTTC
TRBV27	.	.	TRBJ1-2	CASSPGDPVYGYTF	TGTGCCAGCAGCCCAGGGGACCCTGTCTATGGCTACACCTTC
TRBV2	TRBD2	.	TRBJ2-1	CASRKGASGSILSSYNEQFF	TGTGCCAGCAGAAAGGGTGCTAGCGGGTCCATTCTAAGCTCCTACAATGAGCAGTTCTTC
TRBV6-5	.	.	TRBJ2-1	CASSYPGAYNEQFF	TGTGCCAGCAGTTACCCGGGGGCCTACAATGAGCAGTTCTTC
TRBV14	TRBD2	.	TRBJ2-1	CASSRSSGTYNEQFF	TGTGCCAGCAGCCGATCTAGCGGGACCTACAATGAGCAGTTCTTC
TRBV5-8	.	once	TRBJ2-7	CASSQDRAYEQYF	TGTGCCAGCAGCCAGGACAGAGCCTACGAGCAGTACTTC
TRBV2	TRBD1	few	TRBJ1-3	CASGRGQGGNTIYF	TGTGCCAGCGGAAGAGGACAGGGAGGGAACACCATATATTTT
TRBV2	TRBD2	.	TRBJ2-3	CASSEELAGGPDTQYF	TGTGCCAGCAGTGAAGAATTAGCGGGAGGGCCAGATACGCAGTATTTT
TRBV18	TRBD1	.	TRBJ1-4	CASSPGDSPNEKLFF	TGTGCCAGCTCACCGGGGGACAGTCCGAATGAAAAACTGTTTTTT
TRBV28	TRBD2	.	TRBJ2-1	CASSLNFGEGSANEQFF	TGTGCCAGCAGTTTAAATTTCGGGGAGGGATCAGCCAATGAGCAGTTCTTC
TRBV6-5	.	.	TRBJ1-1	CASSWGRTTNTEAFF	TGTGCCAGCAGTTGGGGCAGGACCACGAACACTGAAGCTTTCTTT
TRBV25-1	TRBD2	.	TRBJ2-7	CASSPRGAGGEQYF	TGTGCCAGCAGTCCCCGGGGAGCGGGAGGTGAGCAGTACTTC
TRBV12-2	.	.	TRBJ2-7	CASRCSSYEQYF	TGTGCAAGTCGCTGTAGTTCCTACGAGCAGTACTTC
TRBV13	.	.	TRBJ1-1	CASSLLRGGTEAFF	TGTGCCAGCAGCCTCCTAAGGGGTGGCACTGAAGCTTTCTTT
TRBV9	TRBD1	.	TRBJ2-5	CASSARQGRLETQYF	TGTGCCAGCAGCGCCAGACAGGGGCGCCTTGAGACCCAGTACTTC
TRBV5-4	.	.	TRBJ1-1	CASSLRGGNTEAFF	TGTGCCAGCAGCTTGAGAGGGGGGAACACTGAAGCTTTCTTT
TRBV7-9	TRBD1	few	TRBJ1-1	CASSSGQGAAFF	TGTGCCAGCAGCTCCGGACAGGGCGCGGCTTTCTTT
TRBV27	.	.	TRBJ2-1	CASSFLGLAKQFF	TGTGCCAGCAGTTTCCTTGGTCTGGCCAAGCAGTTCTTC
TRBV13	.	once	TRBJ2-7	CASSRGSSYEQYF	TGTGCCAGCAGCAGGGGGAGCTCCTACGAGCAGTACTTC
TRBV11-2	.	.	TRBJ2-2	CASSIGGRGTGELFF	TGTGCCAGCAGCATCGGCGGCAGGGGAACCGGGGAGCTGTTTTTT
TRBV5-1	TRBD2	.	TRBJ2-2	CASSMSGESTGELFF	TGCGCCAGCAGCATGAGCGGGGAATCCACCGGGGAGCTGTTTTTT
TRBV7-2	.	.	TRBJ2-5	CASSLTPQETQYF	TGTGCCAGCAGCTTAACACCACAAGAGACCCAGTACTTC
TRBV6-6	.	.	TRBJ1-5	CASSYLQGGGQPQHF	TGTGCCAGCAGTTACCTACAGGGAGGGGGTCAGCCCCAGCATTTT